A single sample gave rise to the 4 T cell receptor beta chains below, sequenced in a study of regulatory T cells in long-lasting Graves disease. TCR beta libraries were built with iRepertoire HTBI primers and Arm-PCR of CDR3 regions. TCRdb independently ran MiXCR on the multiplex PCR reads; one entry per CDR3 protein. The profile shows about 310,000 distinct CDR3 sequences, around 21% of them singletons. Time point noted: persistent/refractory GD, antithyroid drugs over 5 years with positive TRAb. Isolated PBMC RNA provided the starting material for the TCR library. This specimen was peripheral blood mononuclear cells (PBMCs), taken when the disease was refractory, from a patient treated with antithyroid drugs. These receptor sequences come from a female donor with Graves disease.

This clonotype was seen at least ten times. The J gene is TRBJ2-2, the V gene TRBV2; D is uncertain. Deletions cut 1 base from V and 2 bases from J, with 11 bases between. Germline CDR1 is SNHLY and CDR2 is FYNNEI. CDR3 size: 16 residues. CDR3 coding DNA: TGTGCCAGCAGTGAAGTTGGTCGTGGAAACACCGGGGAGCTGTTTTTT. Its translation is CASSEVGRGNTGELFF.

This chain joins TRBV7-3 and TRBJ2-5; D is uncertain. The CDR3 sequence is 13 residues long. V was trimmed by 2 bases and J by 5 bases, leaving 9 bases between them. CDR1 is SGHTA, CDR2 FQGTGA, per germline. This CDR3 is CASSLARWETQYF. The CDR3 region has the DNA TGTGCCAGCAGCTTAGCTAGGTGGGAGACCCAGTACTTC.

This clonotype showed up many times. This chain joins TRBV28 and TRBJ2-7; 9 bases are shared with TRBD2. V trimming: 0 bases; J trimming: 7 bases; junction bases outside the gene matches: 16. Germline V gives CDR1 MDHEN, CDR2 SYDVKM. The CDR3 totals 18 residues. The CDR3 sequence: CASSLWAIGAGGPLEQYF. CDR3 in DNA: TGTGCCAGCAGTTTATGGGCGATCGGAGCGGGAGGCCCACTTGAGCAGTACTTC.

Worth noting for this clonotype: This is likely an artifact of a read error, given a far larger clone one base away. The CDR3 sequence: CASSSNRDTEAFF. Here the CDR3 DNA reads TGTGCCAGCAGTTCTAACAGGGACACTGAAGCTTTCTTT. The genes are TRBV6-2 or TRBV6-3 and TRBJ1-1, with D maybe TRBD1 (6 bases). The germline V gene encodes CDR1 MNHEY and CDR2 SVGEGT. The CDR3 is made up of 13 amino acids. The germline V and J ends were trimmed by 4 bases and 3 bases, with 9 bases remaining between them.